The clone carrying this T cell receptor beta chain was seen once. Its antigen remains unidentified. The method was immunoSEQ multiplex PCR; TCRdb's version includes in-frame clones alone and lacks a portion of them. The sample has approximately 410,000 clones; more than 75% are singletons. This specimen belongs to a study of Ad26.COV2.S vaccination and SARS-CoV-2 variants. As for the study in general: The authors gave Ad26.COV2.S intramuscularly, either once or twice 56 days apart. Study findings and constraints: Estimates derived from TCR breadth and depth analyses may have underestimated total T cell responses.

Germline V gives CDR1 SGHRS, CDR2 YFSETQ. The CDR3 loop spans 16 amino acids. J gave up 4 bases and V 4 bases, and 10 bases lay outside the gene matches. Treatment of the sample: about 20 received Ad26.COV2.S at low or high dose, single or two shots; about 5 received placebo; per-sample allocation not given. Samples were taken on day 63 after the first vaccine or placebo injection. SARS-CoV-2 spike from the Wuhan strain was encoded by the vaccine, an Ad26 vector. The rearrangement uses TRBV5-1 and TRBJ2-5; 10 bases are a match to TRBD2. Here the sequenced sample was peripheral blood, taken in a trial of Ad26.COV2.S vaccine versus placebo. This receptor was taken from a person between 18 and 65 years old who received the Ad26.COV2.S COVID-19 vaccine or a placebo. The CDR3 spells CASSPSGTSVIETQYF. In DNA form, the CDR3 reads TGCGCCAGCAGCCCATCCGGGACTAGCGTTATAGAGACCCAGTACTTC.